The next 2 T cell receptor beta chains were all read from a single sample in a study of blood T cell repertoires in COVID-19. The repertoire was sequenced with immunoSEQ multiplex PCR; TCRdb's copy has only in-frame clones and lacks some. Found here are around 500,000 clones, roughly 90% of them singletons; the top ten hold 1.5% to 2%. Sequenced: PBMCs or T cells enriched from blood (not recorded which). These receptors originate from a woman aged 40 to 50 who had recovered from COVID-19.

This clone was counted a few times. CDR3 region: CASSPGGTLSATNEKLFF. The CDR3 DNA reads TGTGCCAGTAGCCCCGGGGGGACGCTCTCTGCAACTAATGAAAAACTGTTTTTT. The rearrangement links TRBV19 to TRBJ1-4; possibly TRBD1 for D (5 bases). Trimming stripped 6 bases from V and 0 bases from J, with 20 bases between. The CDR3 is 18 amino acids. Per germline, CDR1 LNHDA and CDR2 SQIVND (reference sequence). The whole variable domain, filled in from reference TRBV19 and TRBJ1-4, reads DGGITQSPKYLFRKEGQNVTLSCEQNLNHDAMYWYRQDPGQGLRLIYYSQIVNDFQKGDIAEGYSVSREKKESFPLTVTSAQKNPTAFYLCASSPGGTLSATNEKLFFGSGTQLSVL.

The V call is TRBV2, the J call TRBJ1-1; D possibly corresponds to TRBD1 (5 bases). Trimming stripped 0 bases from V and 3 bases from J, with 8 bases between. CDR1 SNHLY and CDR2 FYNNEI come from the germline V gene. The CDR3 is made up of 14 amino acids. The CDR3 loop is CASSEAIGDTEAFF. For the CDR3, the DNA is TGTGCCAGCAGTGAAGCTATAGGGGACACTGAAGCTTTCTTT.